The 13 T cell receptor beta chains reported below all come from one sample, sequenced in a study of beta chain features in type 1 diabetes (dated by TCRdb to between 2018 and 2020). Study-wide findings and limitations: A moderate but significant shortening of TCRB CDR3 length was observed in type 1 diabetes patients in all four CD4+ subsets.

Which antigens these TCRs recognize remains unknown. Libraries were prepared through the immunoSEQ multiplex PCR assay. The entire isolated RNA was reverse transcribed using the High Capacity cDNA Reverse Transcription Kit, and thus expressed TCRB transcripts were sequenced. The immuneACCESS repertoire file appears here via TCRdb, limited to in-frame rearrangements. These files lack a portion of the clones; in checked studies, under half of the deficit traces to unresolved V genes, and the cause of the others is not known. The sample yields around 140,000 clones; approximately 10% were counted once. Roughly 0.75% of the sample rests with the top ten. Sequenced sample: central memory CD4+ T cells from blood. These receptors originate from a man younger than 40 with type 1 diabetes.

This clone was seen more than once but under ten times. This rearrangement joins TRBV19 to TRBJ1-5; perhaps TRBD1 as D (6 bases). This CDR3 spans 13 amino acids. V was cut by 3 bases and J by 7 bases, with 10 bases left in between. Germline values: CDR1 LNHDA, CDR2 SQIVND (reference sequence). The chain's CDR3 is CASSMGGAQPQHF. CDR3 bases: TGTGCCAGTAGTATGGGGGGGGCCCAGCCCCAGCATTTT.

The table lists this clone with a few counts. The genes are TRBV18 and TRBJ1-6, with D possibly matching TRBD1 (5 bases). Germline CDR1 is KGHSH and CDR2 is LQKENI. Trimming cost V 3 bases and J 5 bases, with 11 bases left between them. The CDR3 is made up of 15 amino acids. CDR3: CASSPTATDNSPLHF. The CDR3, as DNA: TGTGCCAGCTCACCCACTGCGACAGATAATTCACCCCTCCACTTT.

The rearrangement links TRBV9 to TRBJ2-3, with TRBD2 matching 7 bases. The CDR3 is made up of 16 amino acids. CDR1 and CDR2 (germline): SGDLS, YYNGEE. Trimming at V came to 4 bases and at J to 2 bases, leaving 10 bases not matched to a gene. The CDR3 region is CASSTRAGPFTDTQYF. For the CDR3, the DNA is TGTGCCAGCAGCACCCGAGCGGGGCCGTTCACAGATACGCAGTATTTT.

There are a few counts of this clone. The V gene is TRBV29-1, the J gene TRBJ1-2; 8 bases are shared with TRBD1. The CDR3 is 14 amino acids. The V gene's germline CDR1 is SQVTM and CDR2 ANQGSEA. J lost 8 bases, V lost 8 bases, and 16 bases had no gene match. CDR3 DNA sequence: TGCAGCACAATGACCCTACAGGGGGTTCCAGGCTACACCTTC. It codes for CSTMTLQGVPGYTF. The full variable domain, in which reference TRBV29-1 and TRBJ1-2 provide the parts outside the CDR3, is SAVISQKPSRDICQRGTSLTIQCQVDSQVTMMFWYRQQPGQSLTLIATANQGSEATYESGFVIDKFPISRPNLTFSTLTVSNMSPEDSSIYLCSTMTLQGVPGYTFGSGTRLTVV.

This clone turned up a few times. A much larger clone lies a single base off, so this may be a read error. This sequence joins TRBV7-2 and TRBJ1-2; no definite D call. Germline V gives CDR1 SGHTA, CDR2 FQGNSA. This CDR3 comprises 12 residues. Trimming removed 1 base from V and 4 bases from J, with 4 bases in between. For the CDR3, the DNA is TGTGCCAGCAGCTTAGACAGCTATGGCTACACCTTC. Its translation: CASSLDSYGYTF.

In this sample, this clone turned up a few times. CDR3: CSVGTSGFNEQFF. CDR3 sequence (DNA): TGCAGCGTGGGGACTAGCGGTTTCAATGAGCAGTTCTTC. The rearrangement links TRBV29-1 to TRBJ2-1; 11 bases align to TRBD2. The CDR3 loop spans 13 amino acids. Trimming took 6 bases from V and 6 from J; bases not matched to a gene: 4. From germline, CDR1 is SQVTM and CDR2 ANQGSEA.

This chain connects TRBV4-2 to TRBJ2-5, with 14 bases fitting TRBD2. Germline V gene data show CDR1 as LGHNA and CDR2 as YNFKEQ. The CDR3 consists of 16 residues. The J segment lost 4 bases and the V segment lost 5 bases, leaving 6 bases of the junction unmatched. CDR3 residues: CASSGDGLAGGETQYF. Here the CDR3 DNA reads TGTGCCAGCAGCGGGGACGGACTAGCGGGGGGAGAGACCCAGTACTTC.

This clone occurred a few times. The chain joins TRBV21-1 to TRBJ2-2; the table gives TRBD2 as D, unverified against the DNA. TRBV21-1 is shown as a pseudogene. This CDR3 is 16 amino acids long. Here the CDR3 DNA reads TGTGCCAGCAGCAGGGCGGGGACTCCGAACACCGGGGAGCTGTTTTTT. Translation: CASSRAGTPNTGELFF.

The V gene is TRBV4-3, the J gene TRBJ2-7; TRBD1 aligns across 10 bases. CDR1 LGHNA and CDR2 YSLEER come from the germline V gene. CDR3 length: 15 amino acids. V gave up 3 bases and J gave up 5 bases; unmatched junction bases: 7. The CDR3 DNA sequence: TGCGCCAGCAGCCAGCCCGGGACAGGGGTCCACGAGCAGTACTTC. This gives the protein CASSQPGTGVHEQYF.

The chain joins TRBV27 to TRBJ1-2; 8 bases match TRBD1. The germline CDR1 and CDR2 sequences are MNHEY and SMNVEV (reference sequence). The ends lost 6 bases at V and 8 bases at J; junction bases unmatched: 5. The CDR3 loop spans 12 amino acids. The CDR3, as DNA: TGTGCCAGCAGGACAGGGGTGGCAGGCTACACCTTC. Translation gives CASRTGVAGYTF.

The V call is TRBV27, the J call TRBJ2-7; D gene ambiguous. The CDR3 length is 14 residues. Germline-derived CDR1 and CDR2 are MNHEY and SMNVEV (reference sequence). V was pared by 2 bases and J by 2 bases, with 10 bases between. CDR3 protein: CASSLAQVPYEQYF. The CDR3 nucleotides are TGTGCCAGCAGTTTAGCTCAGGTCCCCTACGAGCAGTACTTC.

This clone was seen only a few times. The CDR3 spells CASSRTGAGELFF. In nucleotides, the CDR3 is TGTGCCAGCAGCCGGACAGGGGCCGGGGAGCTGTTTTTT. The chain employs TRBV7-9 and TRBJ2-2, with 9 bases aligning to TRBD1. The CDR3 consists of 13 residues. Trimming removed 5 bases from V and 6 bases from J; junction bases left unmatched: 1. Germline V lookup: CDR1 SEHNR, CDR2 FQNEAQ (reference sequence).

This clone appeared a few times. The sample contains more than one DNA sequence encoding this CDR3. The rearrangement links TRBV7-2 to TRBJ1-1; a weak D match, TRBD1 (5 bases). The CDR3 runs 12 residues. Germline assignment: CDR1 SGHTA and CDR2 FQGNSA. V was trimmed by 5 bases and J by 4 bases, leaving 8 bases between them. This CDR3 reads CASSGGGTEAFF. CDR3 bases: TGTGCCAGCAGCGGGGGGGGCACTGAAGCTTTCTTT.